This T cell receptor beta chain was obtained from a study of blood T cells in healthy people across ages. Study overall: Per two T cells, about one barcoded beta molecule was captured through template switching.

Through a sample-barcoded 5' primer and a J-beta primer mix, a second PCR was run for roughly 7 to 11 cycles. TCRdb used MiXCR to reprocess the 5' RACE reads, holding one entry per CDR3 protein. The data hold 550,000 to 650,000 distinct CDR3 sequences, with about 28% observed a single time. With respect to this clonotype: Its target is unknown.

The V end lost 6 bases, the J end lost 5 bases, and 16 bases lay between the germline ends. Germline V gene sequence: CDR1 MNHEY, CDR2 SVGAGI. The CDR3 has 14 residues. The study's findings and limits: PBMC samples, being unsorted, prevented any conclusive comparison of naive and antigen-experienced cells. Aged donors had fewer naive CD4+ cells and lower diversity than long-lived donors.

This same sample was also taken into another study, of T cells of mothers and their children. From that second work: Slightly higher but non-significant overlap marked related mother-child pairs versus unrelated pairs.

Sequencing input: blood. This clonotype was sampled from a boy under 10 years old in good health. The chain employs TRBV6-5 and TRBJ2-5; no clear D gene. The CDR3 DNA sequence: TGTGCCAGCAGGGACGGAGCCCGGGCGGAGACCCAGTACTTC. Protein: CASRDGARAETQYF.